This T cell receptor beta chain was recorded in a study of T cells after yellow fever vaccination. General study results and limits: The study noted that FACS-sorted repertoires could contain abundant clonotypes contaminating from the bulk population. The study re-detected most primary-vaccination clones after the booster (approximately 97% CD4, 85% to 90% CD8).

The CDR3 has 13 residues. CDR1 is MNHEY, CDR2 SVGEGT, per germline. The junction had 3 bases not matched to a gene; V was cut back by 8 bases and J by 2 bases. TCRdb fed the 5' RACE reads into MiXCR, producing one record per CDR3 protein. The sample records approximately 600,000 distinct CDR3 sequences, 12% being singletons. Comment on this clonotype: The target antigen is unknown.

The sequenced sample was PBMCs, obtained on the day of the yellow fever booster vaccination. This chain links TRBV6-2 or TRBV6-3 with TRBJ2-7; TRBD1 matches at 10 bases. The receptor was derived from a young man who received the YFV17D yellow fever vaccine. CDR3 sequence (DNA): TGTGCCAGCGTGGGACAGGGGACCTACGAGCAGTACTTC. Translation: CASVGQGTYEQYF.